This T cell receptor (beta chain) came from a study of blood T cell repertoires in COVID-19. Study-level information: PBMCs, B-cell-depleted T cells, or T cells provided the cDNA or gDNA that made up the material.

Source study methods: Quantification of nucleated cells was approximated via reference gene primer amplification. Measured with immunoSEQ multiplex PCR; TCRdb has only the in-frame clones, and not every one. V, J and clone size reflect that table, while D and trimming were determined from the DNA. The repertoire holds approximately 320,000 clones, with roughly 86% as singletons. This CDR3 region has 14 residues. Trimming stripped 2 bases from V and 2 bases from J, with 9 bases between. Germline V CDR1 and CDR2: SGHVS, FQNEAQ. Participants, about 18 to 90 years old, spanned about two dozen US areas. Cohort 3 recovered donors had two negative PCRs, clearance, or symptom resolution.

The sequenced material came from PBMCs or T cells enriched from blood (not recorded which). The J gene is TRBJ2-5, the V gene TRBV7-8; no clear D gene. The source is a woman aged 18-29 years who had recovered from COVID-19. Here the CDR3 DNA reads TGTGCCAGCAGCTTAATCCCCGGGCAAGAGACCCAGTACTTC. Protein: CASSLIPGQETQYF.